Described below is a single T cell receptor beta chain sequence and its context. This entry is derived from a study of OX40 agonist ivuxolimab in advanced cancers. As for the study in general: Ivuxolimab, an agonistic anti-OX40 (CD134) antibody, was given to patients.

Exclusion of a patient followed from autoimmune disease history or systemic immunosuppression. Assay used: immunoSEQ multiplex PCR; TCRdb lists only in-frame clones, some missing. The table records 75,000 to 100,000 clones, more than 90% of them present only once. The germline V and J ends were trimmed by 6 bases and 0 bases, with 9 bases remaining between them. The CDR3 has 15 amino acids. Germline lookup yields CDR1 MNHEY and CDR2 SVGAGI. The clonotype comes from an adult with an advanced solid tumor such as melanoma, head and neck, liver or kidney cancer. Here the sequenced sample was CD4+ or CD8+ T cells sorted from blood, taken in a trial of the OX40 agonist ivuxolimab. The chain links TRBV6-5 to TRBJ2-6; D not resolved. The CDR3 sequence is CASSFRYSGANVLTF. The CDR3 DNA reads TGTGCCAGCAGCTTTAGGTACTCTGGGGCCAACGTCCTGACTTTC.